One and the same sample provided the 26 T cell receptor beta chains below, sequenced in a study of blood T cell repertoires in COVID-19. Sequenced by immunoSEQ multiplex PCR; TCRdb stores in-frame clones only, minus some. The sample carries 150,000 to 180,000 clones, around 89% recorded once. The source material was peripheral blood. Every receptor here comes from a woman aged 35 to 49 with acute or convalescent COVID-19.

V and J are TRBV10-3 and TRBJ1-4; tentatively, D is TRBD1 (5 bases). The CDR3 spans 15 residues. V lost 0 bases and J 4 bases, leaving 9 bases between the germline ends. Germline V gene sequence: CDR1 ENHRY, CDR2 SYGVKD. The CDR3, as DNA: TGTGCCATCAGTGAGTCCGGTGACAGTAATGAAAAACTGTTTTTT. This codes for CAISESGDSNEKLFF.

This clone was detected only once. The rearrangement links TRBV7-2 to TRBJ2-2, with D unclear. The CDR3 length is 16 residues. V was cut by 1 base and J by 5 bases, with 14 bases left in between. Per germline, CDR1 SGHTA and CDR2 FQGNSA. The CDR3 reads CASSLGSASKTGELFF. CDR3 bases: TGTGCCAGCAGCTTAGGTTCCGCGAGTAAAACCGGGGAGCTGTTTTTT.

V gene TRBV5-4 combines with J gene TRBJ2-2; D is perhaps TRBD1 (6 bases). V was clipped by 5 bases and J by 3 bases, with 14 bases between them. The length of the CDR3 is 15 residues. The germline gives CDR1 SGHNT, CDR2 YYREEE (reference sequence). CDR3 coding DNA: TGTGCCAGCAGGTCCGGGACACTAGACACCGGGGAGCTGTTTTTT. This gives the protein CASRSGTLDTGELFF.

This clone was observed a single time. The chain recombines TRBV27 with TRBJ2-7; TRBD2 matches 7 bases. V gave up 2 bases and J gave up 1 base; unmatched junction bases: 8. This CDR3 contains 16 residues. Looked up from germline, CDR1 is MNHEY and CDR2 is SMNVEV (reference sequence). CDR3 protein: CASSLIPSGISYEQYF. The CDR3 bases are TGTGCCAGCAGTTTAATTCCTAGCGGAATTTCCTACGAGCAGTACTTC.

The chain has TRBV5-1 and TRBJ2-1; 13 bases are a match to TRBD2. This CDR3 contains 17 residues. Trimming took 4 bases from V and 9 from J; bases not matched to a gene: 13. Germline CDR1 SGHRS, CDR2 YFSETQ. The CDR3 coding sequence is TGCGCCAGCAGCCTTCGGACTAGCGGGAGCTTTGGTTCTGAGCAGTTCTTC. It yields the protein CASSLRTSGSFGSEQFF.

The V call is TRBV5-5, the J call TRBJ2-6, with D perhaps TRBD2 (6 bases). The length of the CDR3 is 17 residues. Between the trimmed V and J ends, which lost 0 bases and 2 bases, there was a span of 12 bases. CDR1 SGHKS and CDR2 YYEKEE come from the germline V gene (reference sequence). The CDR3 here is CASSLVKEGTGANVLTF. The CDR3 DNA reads TGTGCCAGCAGCTTGGTTAAGGAGGGTACTGGGGCCAACGTCCTGACTTTC.

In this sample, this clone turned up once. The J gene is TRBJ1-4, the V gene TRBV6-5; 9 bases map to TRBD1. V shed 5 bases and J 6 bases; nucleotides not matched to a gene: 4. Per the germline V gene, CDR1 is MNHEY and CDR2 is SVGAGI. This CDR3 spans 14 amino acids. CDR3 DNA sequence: TGTGCCAGCAGTCGACAGGGGGACGATGAAAAACTGTTTTTT. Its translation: CASSRQGDDEKLFF.

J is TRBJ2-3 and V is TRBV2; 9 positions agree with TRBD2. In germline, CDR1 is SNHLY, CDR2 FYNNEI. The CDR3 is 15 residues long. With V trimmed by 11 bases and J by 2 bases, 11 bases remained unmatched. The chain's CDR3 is CAFRTSESLTDTQYF. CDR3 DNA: TGTGCCTTCCGGACTAGCGAGAGTCTCACAGATACGCAGTATTTT.

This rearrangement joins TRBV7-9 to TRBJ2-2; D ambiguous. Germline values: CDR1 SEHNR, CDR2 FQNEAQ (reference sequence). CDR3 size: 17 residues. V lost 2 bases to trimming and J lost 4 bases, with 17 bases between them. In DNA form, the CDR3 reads TGTGCCAGCAGCTTAATACAGCCGTCAGAAACCACCGGGGAGCTGTTTTTT. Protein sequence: CASSLIQPSETTGELFF.

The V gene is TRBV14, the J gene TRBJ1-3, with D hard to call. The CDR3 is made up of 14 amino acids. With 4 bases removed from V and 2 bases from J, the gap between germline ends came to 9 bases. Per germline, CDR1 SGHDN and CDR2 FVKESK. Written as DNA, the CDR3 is TGTGCCAGCAGCCCCTTGGGCCCTGGAAACACCATATATTTT. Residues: CASSPLGPGNTIYF. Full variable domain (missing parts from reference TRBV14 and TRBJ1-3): EAGVTQFPSHSVIEKGQTVTLRCDPISGHDNLYWYRRVMGKEIKFLLHFVKESKQDESGMPNNRFLAERTGGTYSTLKVQPAELEDSGVYFCASSPLGPGNTIYFGEGSWLTVV.

CDR3 sequence reads: CASSRGIGNSPLHF. In DNA form, the CDR3 reads TGTGCCAGTAGTCGCGGGATTGGGAATTCACCCCTCCACTTT. The V call is TRBV19, the J call TRBJ1-6, with D unresolved. Germline CDR1 LNHDA, CDR2 SQIVND (reference sequence). This CDR3 spans 14 amino acids. V gave up 5 bases and J gave up 7 bases, with 12 bases separating them.

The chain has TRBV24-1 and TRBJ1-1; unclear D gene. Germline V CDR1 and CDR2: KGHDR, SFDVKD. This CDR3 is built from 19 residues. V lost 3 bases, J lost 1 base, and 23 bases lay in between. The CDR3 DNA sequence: TGTGCCACCAGTGATCCCAGGATGGTCCCCTGGGTATGGAACACTGAAGCTTTCTTT. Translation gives CATSDPRMVPWVWNTEAFF.

CDR3 protein: CASSDPAHRATEAFF. CDR3 DNA sequence: TGTGCCAGCAGTGACCCCGCCCACAGGGCTACTGAAGCTTTCTTT. This chain connects TRBV2 to TRBJ1-1, with D possibly being TRBD1 (6 bases). This CDR3 has 15 amino acids. Trimming pared 3 bases from V and 5 bases from J, leaving 16 bases between. Per germline, CDR1 SNHLY and CDR2 FYNNEI.

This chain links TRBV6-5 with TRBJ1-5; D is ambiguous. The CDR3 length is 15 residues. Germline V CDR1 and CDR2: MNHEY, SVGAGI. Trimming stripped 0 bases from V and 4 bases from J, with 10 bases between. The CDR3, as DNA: TGTGCCAGCAGTTACTCGACTGGTAATAATCAGCCCCAGCATTTT. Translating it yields CASSYSTGNNQPQHF.

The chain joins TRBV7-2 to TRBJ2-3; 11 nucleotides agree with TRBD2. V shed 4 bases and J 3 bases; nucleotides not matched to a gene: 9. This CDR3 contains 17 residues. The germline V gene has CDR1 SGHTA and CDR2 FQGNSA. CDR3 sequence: CASSSRGLAGRTDTQYF. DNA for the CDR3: TGTGCCAGCAGCTCCCGAGGACTAGCGGGTAGGACAGATACGCAGTATTTT.

The CDR3: CASSIHREYNEKLFF. CDR3 nucleotide sequence: TGTGCCAGTAGTATTCACAGGGAATATAATGAAAAACTGTTTTTT. V usage is TRBV19 and J usage is TRBJ1-4; TRBD1 might be the D (6 bases). The V end lost 3 bases, the J end lost 4 bases, and 12 bases lay between the germline ends. Germline loops: CDR1 LNHDA, CDR2 SQIVND (reference sequence). The CDR3 contains 15 residues.

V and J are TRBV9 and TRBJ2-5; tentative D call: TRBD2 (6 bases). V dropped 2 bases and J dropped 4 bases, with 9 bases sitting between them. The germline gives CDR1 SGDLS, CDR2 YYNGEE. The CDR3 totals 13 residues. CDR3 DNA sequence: TGTGCCAGCAGCGTCCAGGGAGGAGAGACCCAGTACTTC. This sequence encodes CASSVQGGETQYF.

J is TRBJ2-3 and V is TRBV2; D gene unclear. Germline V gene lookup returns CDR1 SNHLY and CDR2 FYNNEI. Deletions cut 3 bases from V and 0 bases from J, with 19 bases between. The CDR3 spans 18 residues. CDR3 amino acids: CASSDFGFGGVSTDTQYF. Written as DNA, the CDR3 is TGTGCCAGCAGTGACTTCGGTTTTGGCGGAGTTAGCACAGATACGCAGTATTTT.

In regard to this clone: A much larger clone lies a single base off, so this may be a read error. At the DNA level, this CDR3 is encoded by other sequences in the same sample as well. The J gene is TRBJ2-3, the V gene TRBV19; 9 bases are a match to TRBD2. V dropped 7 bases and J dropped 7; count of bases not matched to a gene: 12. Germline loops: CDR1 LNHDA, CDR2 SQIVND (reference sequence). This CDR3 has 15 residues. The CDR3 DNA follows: TGTGCCAGTAACCAAGGGGGCGGGGGGGCCCATACGCAGTATTTT. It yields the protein CASNQGGGGAHTQYF.

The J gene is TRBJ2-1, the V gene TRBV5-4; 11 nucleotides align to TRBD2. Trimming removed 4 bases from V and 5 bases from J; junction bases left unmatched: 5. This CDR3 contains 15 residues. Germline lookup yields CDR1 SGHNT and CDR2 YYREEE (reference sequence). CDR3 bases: TGTGCCAGCAGCGTAGGGACTAGCGGAGACAATGAGCAGTTCTTC. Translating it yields CASSVGTSGDNEQFF.

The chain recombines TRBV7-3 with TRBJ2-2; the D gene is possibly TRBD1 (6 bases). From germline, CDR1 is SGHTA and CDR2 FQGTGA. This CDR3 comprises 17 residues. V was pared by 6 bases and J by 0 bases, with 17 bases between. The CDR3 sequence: CASSLGPKGANTGELFF. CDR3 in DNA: TGTGCCAGCAGTTTGGGGCCTAAGGGGGCGAACACCGGGGAGCTGTTTTTT.

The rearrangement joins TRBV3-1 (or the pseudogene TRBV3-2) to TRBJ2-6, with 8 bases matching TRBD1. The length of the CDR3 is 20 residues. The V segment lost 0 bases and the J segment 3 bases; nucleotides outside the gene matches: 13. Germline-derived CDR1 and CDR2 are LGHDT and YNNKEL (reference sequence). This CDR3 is CASSQEDRANHHLGANVLTF. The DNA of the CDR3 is TGTGCCAGCAGCCAAGAGGACAGGGCTAATCACCATCTTGGGGCCAACGTCCTGACTTTC.

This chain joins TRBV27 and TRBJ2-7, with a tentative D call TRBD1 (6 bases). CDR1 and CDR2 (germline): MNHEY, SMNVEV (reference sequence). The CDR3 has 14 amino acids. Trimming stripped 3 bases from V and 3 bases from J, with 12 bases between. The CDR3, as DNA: TGTGCCAGCAGTTTCCTGACAGGTGGCTACGAGCAGTACTTC. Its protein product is CASSFLTGGYEQYF.

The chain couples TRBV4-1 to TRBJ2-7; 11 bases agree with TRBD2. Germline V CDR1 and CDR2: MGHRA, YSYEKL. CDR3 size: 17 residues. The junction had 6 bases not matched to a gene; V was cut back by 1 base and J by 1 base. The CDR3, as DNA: TGCGCCAGCAGCCAAGGTTACCTAGCGGGAGGATCCTACGAGCAGTACTTC. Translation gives CASSQGYLAGGSYEQYF.

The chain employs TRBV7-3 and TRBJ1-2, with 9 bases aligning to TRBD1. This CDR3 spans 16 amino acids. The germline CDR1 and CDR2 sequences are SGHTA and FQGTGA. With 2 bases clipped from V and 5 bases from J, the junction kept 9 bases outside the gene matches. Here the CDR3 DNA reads TGTGCCAGCAGCTTAGGACCGGGACAGGGTGAATATGGCTACACCTTC. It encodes CASSLGPGQGEYGYTF.

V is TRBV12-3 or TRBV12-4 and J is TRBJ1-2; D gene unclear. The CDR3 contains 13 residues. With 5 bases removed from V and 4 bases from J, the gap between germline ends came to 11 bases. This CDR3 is CASSAIPGYGYTF. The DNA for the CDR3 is TGTGCCAGCAGTGCCATTCCAGGCTATGGCTACACCTTC.